The clone carrying this TCR beta chain has ten or more counts. Antigen: not known. Read sequence stops 3 residues before the CDR3 end, and the germline J gene provides the missing end. This record comes from a study of T cell clonality in common variable immunodeficiency. Whole-study findings and limits: CVID patient heterogeneity limited repertoire-clinical complication correlations.

Method: immunoSEQ multiplex PCR; TCRdb's copy keeps in-frame clones and lacks some. Altogether around 32,000 clones were found in the sample, and no singletons occur. Both groups were predominantly of Caucasian heritage. Looked up from germline, CDR1 is SGHTS and CDR2 is YDEGEE. The CDR3 runs 13 residues. Trimming shortened V by 3 bases and J by 4 bases, and 10 bases separated the two germline ends. The chain couples TRBV5-8 to TRBJ2-5, with a tentative D call TRBD1 (5 bases). The sequence derives from a person between 18 and 70 years old in good health. What was sequenced was peripheral blood mononuclear cells. The CDR3 reads CASSSRDRETQYF. The sequenced CDR3 bases are TGTGCCAGCAGCTCCAGGGATCGAGAGACC. The complete variable domain, with remaining parts taken from reference TRBV5-8 and TRBJ2-5, reads EAGVTQSPTHLIKTRGQQATLRCSPISGHTSVYWYQQALGLGLQFLLWYDEGEERNRGNFPPRFSGRQFPNYSSELNVNALELEDSALYLCASSSRDRETQYFGPGTRLLVL.